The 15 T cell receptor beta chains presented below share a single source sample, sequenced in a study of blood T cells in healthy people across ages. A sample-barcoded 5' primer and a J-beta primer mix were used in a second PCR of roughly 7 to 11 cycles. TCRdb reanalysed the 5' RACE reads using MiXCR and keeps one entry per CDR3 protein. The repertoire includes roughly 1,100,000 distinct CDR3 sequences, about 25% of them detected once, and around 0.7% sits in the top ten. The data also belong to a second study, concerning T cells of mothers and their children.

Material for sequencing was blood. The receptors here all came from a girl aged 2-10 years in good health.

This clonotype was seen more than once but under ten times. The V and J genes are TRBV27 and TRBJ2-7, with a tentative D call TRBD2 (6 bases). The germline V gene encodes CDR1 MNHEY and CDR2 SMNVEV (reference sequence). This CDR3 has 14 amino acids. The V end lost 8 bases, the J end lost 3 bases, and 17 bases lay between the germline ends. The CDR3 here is CASHAGGAGYEQYF. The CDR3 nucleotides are TGTGCCAGCCACGCGGGTGGAGCGGGCTACGAGCAGTACTTC.

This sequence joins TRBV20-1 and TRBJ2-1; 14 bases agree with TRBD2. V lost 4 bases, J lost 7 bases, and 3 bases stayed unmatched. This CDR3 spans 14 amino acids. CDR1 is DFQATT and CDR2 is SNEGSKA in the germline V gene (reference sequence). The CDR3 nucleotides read TGCAGTGCTACGGGACTAGCGGGAGTGAATGAGCAGTTCTTC. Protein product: CSATGLAGVNEQFF.

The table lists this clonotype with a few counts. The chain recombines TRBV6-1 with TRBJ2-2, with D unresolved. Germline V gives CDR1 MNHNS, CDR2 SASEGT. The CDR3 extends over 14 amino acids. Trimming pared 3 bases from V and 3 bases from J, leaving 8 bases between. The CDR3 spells CASSEQVHTGELFF. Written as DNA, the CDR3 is TGTGCCAGCAGTGAGCAGGTCCACACCGGGGAGCTGTTTTTT.

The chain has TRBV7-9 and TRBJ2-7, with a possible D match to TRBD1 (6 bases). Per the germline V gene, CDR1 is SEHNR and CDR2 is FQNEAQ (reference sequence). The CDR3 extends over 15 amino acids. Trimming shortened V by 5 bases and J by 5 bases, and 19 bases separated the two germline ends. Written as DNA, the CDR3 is TGTGCCAGCAGCCCTCAAGAGGGGCCAGGGGACGAGCAGTACTTC. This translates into CASSPQEGPGDEQYF.

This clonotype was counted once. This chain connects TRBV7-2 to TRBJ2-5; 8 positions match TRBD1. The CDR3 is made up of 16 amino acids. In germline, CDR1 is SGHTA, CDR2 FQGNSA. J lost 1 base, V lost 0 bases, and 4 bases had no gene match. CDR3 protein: CASSLALTGGQETQYF. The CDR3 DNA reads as TGTGCCAGCAGCTTAGCGCTCACAGGGGGCCAAGAGACCCAGTACTTC.

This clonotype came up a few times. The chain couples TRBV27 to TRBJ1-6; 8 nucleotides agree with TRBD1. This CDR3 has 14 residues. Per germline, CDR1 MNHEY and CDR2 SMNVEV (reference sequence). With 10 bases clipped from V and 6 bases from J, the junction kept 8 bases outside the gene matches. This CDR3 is CATLPTGVNSPLHF. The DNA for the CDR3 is TGTGCCACCCTCCCGACAGGGGTTAATTCACCCCTCCACTTT.

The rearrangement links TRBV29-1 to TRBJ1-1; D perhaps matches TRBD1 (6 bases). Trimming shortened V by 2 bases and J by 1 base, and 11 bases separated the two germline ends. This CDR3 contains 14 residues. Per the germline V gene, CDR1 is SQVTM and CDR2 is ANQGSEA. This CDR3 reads CSVEKGQANTEAFF. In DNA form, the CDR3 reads TGCAGCGTTGAAAAGGGACAAGCGAACACTGAAGCTTTCTTT. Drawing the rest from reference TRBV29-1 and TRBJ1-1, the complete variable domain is SAVISQKPSRDICQRGTSLTIQCQVDSQVTMMFWYRQQPGQSLTLIATANQGSEATYESGFVIDKFPISRPNLTFSTLTVSNMSPEDSSIYLCSVEKGQANTEAFFGQGTRLTVV.

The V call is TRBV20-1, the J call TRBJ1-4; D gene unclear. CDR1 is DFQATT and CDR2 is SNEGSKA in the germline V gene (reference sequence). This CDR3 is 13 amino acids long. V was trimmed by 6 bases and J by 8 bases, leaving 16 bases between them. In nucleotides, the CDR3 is TGCAGTGCACCGGTGGTTGGTGAAGAAAAACTGTTTTTT. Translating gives CSAPVVGEEKLFF.

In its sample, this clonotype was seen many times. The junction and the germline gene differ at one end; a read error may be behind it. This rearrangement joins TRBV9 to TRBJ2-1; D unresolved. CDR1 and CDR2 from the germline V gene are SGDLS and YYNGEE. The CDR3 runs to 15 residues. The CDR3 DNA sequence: TGCGCCAGCAGCGTGGACGGCGGCTCCTACAATGAGCAGTTCTTC. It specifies CASSVDGGSYNEQFF.

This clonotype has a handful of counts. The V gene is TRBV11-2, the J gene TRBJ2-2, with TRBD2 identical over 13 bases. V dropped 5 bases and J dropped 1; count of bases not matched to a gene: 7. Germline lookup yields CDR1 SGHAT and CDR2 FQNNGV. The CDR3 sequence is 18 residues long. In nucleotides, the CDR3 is TGTGCCAGCAGCCAGACTAGCGGGAGGAGGAGGAACACCGGGGAGCTGTTTTTT. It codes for CASSQTSGRRRNTGELFF.

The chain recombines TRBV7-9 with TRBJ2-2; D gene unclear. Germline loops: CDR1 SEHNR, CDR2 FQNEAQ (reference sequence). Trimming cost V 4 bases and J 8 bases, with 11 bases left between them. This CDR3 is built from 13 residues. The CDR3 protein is CASSSTEAGELFF. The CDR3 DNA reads TGTGCCAGCAGCTCCACAGAGGCTGGGGAGCTGTTTTTT.

The CDR3 bases are TGTGCCAGCAGCTTAATAACCTATAATTCACCCCTCCACTTT. Translating it yields CASSLITYNSPLHF. The V and J genes are TRBV7-2 and TRBJ1-6; D unclear. CDR3 length: 14 residues. Germline assignment: CDR1 SGHTA and CDR2 FQGNSA. Trimming took 2 bases from V and 2 from J, leaving 4 bases between them. Full variable domain (remainder filled in from reference TRBV7-2 and TRBJ1-6): GAGVSQSPSNKVTEKGKDVELRCDPISGHTALYWYRQSLGQGLEFLIYFQGNSAPDKSGLPSDRFSAERTGGSVSTLTIQRTQQEDSAVYLCASSLITYNSPLHFGNGTRLTVT.

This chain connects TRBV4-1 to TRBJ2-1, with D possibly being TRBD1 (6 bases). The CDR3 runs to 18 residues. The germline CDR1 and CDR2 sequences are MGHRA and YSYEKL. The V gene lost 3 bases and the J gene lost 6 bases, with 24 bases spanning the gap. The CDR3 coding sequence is TGCGCCAGCAGCCACCCCAAACCCGGGACACTCATCCCCAATGAGCAGTTCTTC. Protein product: CASSHPKPGTLIPNEQFF.

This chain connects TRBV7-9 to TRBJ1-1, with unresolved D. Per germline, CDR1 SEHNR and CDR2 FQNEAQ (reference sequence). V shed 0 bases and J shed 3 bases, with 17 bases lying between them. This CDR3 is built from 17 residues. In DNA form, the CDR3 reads TGTGCCAGCAGCTTAGCGTCGCCAGGCCTCCAGGACACTGAAGCTTTCTTT. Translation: CASSLASPGLQDTEAFF.

CDR3 sequence: CATSRDWGKETQYF. The CDR3 DNA reads as TGTGCCACCAGCAGAGACTGGGGGAAAGAGACCCAGTACTTC. The chain recombines TRBV15 with TRBJ2-5; either TRBD1 or TRBD2 may supply D (5 bases each). Germline assignment: CDR1 LNHNV and CDR2 YYDKDF (reference sequence). V lost 0 bases and J 3 bases, leaving 8 bases between the germline ends. There are 14 residues in the CDR3.